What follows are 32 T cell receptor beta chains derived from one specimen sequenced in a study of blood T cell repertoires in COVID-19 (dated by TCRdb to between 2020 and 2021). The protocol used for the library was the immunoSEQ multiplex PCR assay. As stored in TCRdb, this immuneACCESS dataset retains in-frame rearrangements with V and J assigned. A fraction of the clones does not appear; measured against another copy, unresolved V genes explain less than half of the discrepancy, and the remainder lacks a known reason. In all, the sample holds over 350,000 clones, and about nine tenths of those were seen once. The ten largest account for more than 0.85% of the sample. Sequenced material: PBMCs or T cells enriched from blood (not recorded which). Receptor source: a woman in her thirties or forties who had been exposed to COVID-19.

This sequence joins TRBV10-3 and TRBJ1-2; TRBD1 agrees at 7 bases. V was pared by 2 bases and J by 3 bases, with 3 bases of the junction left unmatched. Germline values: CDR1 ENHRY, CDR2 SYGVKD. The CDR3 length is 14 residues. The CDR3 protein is CAISETGEDYGYTF. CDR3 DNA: TGTGCCATCAGTGAGACAGGGGAGGACTATGGCTACACCTTC.

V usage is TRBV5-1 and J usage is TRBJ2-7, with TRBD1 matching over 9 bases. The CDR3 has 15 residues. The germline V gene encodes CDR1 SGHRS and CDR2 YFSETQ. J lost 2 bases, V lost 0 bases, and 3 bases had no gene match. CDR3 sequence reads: CASSLDDRGTYEQYF. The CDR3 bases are TGCGCCAGCAGCTTGGATGACAGGGGGACCTACGAGCAGTACTTC.

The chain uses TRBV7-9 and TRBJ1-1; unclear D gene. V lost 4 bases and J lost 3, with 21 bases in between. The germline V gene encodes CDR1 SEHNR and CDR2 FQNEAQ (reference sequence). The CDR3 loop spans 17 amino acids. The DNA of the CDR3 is TGTGCCAGCAGCTCGGGAGGTATGGTTATGGAGGACACTGAAGCTTTCTTT. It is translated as CASSSGGMVMEDTEAFF. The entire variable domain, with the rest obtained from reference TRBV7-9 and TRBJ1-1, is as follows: DTGVSQNPRHKITKRGQNVTFRCDPISEHNRLYWYRQTLGQGPEFLTYFQNEAQLEKSRLLSDRFSAERPKGSFSTLEIQRTEQGDSAMYLCASSSGGMVMEDTEAFFGQGTRLTVV.

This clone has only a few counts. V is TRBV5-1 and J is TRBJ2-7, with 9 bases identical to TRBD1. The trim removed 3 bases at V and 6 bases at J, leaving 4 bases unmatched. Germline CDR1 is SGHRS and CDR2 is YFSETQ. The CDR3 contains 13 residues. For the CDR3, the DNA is TGCGCCAGCAGCTCCGGGACAGGGATCGAGCAGTACTTC. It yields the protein CASSSGTGIEQYF.

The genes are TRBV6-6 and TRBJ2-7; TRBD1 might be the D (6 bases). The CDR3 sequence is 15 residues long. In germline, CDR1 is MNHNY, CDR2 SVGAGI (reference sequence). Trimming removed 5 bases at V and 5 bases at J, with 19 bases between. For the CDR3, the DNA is TGTGCCAGCAGTGACGCGTCCGGGACACGCCACGAGCAGTACTTC. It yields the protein CASSDASGTRHEQYF.

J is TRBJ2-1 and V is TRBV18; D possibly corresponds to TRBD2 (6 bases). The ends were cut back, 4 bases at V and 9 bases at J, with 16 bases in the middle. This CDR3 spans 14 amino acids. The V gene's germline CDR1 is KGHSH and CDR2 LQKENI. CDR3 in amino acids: CASSRLSARGEQFF. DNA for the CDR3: TGTGCCAGCTCACGACTCTCGGCGCGGGGTGAGCAGTTCTTC.

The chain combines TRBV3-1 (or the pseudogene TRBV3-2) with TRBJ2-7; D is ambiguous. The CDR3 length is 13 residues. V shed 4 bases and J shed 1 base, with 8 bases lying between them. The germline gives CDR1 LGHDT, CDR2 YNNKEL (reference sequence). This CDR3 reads CASSRDPSYEQYF. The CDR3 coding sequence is TGTGCCAGCAGCCGAGACCCTTCCTACGAGCAGTACTTC.

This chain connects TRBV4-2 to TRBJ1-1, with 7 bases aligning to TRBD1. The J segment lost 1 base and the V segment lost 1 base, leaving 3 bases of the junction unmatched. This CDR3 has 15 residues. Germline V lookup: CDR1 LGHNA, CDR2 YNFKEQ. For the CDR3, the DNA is TGTGCCAGCAGCCAAGCCGGGACAGAGAACACTGAAGCTTTCTTT. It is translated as CASSQAGTENTEAFF.

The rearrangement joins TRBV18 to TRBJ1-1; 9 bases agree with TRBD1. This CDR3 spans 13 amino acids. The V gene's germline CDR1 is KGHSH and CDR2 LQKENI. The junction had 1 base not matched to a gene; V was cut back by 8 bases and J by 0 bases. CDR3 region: CASGQGLNTEAFF. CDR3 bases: TGTGCCAGCGGACAGGGGTTGAACACTGAAGCTTTCTTT.

The DNA of the CDR3 is TGTGCCAGCAGCTTAGGGACAGGGTGGGACACTGAAGCTTTCTTT. Translation: CASSLGTGWDTEAFF. The V and J genes are TRBV11-2 and TRBJ1-1; TRBD1 agrees at 8 bases. V lost 1 base and J lost 3; bases outside the gene matches: 4. CDR3 length: 15 amino acids. Germline values: CDR1 SGHAT, CDR2 FQNNGV.

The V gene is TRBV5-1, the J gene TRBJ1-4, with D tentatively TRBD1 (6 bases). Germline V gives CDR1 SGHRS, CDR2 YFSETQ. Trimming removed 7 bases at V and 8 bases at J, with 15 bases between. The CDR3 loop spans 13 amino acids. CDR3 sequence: CASGTRGREKLFF. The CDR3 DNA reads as TGCGCCAGCGGGACAAGGGGCCGAGAAAAACTGTTTTTT.

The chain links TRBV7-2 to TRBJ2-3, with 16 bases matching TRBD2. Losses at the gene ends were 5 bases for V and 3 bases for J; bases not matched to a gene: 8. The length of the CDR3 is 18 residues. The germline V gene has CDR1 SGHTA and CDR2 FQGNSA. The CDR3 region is CASSPLGLAGGRTDTQYF. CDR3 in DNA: TGTGCCAGCAGCCCGTTGGGACTAGCGGGAGGGAGGACAGATACGCAGTATTTT.

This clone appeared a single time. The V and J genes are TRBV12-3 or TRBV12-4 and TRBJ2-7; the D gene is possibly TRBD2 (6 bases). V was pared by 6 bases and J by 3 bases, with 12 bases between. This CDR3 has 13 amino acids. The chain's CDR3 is CASSLTGGYEQYF. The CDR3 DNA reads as TGTGCCAGCAGCCTTACCGGGGGCTACGAGCAGTACTTC.

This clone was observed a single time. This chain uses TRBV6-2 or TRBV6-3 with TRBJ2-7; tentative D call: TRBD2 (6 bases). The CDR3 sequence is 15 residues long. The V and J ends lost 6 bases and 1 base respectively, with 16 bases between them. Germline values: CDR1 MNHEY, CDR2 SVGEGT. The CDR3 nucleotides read TGTGCCAGCAGCCCCTACTACGGGACTTCCTACGAGCAGTACTTC. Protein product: CASSPYYGTSYEQYF.

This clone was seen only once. CDR3 region: CASSPGRRGLNYGYTF. The CDR3 DNA follows: TGCGCCAGCAGCCCCGGACGGCGGGGGTTAAACTATGGCTACACCTTC. This rearrangement joins TRBV5-1 to TRBJ1-2, with a weak D call TRBD1 (5 bases). V was shortened by 4 bases and J by 2 bases, with 18 bases between the two germline ends. This CDR3 region has 16 residues. From germline, CDR1 is SGHRS and CDR2 YFSETQ.

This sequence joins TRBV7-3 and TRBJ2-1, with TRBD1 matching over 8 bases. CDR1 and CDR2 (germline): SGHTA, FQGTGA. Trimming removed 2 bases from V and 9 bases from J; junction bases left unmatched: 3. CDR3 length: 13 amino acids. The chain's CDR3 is CASSLLTGGEQFF. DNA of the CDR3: TGTGCCAGCAGCTTATTAACAGGGGGTGAGCAGTTCTTC.

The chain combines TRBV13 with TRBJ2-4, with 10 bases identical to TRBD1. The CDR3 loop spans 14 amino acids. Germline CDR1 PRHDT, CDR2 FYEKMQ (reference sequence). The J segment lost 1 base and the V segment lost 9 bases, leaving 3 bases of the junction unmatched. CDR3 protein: CASRTGGAKNIQYF. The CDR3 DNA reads TGTGCCAGTCGGACAGGGGGGGCCAAAAACATTCAGTACTTC.

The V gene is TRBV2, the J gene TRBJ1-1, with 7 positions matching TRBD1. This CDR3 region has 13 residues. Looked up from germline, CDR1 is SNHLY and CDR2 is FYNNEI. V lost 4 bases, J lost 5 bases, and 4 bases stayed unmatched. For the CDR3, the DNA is TGTGCCAGCAGTGGTGAGGGGGCGACTGAAGCTTTCTTT. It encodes CASSGEGATEAFF.

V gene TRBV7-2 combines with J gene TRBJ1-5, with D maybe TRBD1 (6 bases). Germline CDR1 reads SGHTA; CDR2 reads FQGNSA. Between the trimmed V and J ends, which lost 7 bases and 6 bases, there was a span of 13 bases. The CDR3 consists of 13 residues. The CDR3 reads CASMQGSGQPQHF. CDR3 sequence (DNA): TGTGCCAGCATGCAGGGGTCGGGTCAGCCCCAGCATTTT.

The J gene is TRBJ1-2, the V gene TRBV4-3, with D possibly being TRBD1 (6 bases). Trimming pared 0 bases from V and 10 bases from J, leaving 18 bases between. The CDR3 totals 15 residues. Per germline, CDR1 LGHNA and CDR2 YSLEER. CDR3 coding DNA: TGCGCCAGCAGCCAAGATGGACTTTGGACAGAAGACTACACCTTC. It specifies CASSQDGLWTEDYTF.

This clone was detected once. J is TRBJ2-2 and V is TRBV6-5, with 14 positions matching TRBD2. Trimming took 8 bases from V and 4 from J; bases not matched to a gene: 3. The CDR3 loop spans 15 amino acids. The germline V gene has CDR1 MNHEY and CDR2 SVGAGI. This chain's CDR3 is CASGLAGGATGELFF. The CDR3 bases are TGTGCCAGCGGACTAGCGGGGGGTGCCACCGGGGAGCTGTTTTTT.

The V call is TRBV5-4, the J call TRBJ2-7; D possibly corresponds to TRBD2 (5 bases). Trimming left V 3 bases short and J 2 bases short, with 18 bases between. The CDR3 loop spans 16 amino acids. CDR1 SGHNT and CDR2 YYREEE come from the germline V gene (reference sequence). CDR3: CASSWGDPGGAYEQYF. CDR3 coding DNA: TGTGCCAGCAGCTGGGGAGACCCAGGAGGCGCCTACGAGCAGTACTTC.

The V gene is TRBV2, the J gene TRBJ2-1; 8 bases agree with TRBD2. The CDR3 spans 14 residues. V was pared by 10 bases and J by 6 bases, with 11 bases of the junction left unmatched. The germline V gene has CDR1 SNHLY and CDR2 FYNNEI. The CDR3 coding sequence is TGTGCCACCCCGCGGATTAGCGGGGTCAATGAGCAGTTCTTC. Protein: CATPRISGVNEQFF. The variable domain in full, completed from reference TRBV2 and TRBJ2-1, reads EPEVTQTPSHQVTQMGQEVILRCVPISNHLYFYWYRQILGQKVEFLVSFYNNEISEKSEIFDDQFSVERPDGSNFTLKIRSTKLEDSAMYFCATPRISGVNEQFFGPGTRLTVL.

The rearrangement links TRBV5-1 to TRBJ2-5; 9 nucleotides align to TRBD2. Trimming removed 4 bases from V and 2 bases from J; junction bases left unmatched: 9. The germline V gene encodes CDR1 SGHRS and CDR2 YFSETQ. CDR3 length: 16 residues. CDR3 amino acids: CASSVTGTSSQETQYF. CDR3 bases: TGCGCCAGCAGCGTAACCGGGACTAGCTCTCAAGAGACCCAGTACTTC.

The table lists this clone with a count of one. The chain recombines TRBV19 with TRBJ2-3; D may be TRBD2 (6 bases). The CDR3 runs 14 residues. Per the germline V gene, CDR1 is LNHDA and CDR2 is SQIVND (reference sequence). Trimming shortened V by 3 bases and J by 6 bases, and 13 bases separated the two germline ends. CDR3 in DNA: TGTGCCAGTAGTATTATGGAGGGGTTGGATACGCAGTATTTT. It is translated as CASSIMEGLDTQYF.

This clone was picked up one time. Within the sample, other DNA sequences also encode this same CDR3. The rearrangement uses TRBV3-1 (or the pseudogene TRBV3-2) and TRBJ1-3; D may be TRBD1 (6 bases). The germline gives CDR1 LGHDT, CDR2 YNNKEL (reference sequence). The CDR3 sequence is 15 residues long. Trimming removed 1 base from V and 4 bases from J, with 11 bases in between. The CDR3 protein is CASSQGTASGNTIYF. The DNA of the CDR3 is TGTGCCAGCAGCCAAGGGACAGCCAGCGGAAACACCATATATTTT.

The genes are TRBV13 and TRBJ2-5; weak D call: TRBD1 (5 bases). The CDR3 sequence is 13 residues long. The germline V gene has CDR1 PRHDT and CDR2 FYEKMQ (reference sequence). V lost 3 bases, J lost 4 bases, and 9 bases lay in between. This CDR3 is CASSFQGRETQYF. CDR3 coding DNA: TGTGCCAGCAGCTTTCAGGGAAGAGAGACCCAGTACTTC.

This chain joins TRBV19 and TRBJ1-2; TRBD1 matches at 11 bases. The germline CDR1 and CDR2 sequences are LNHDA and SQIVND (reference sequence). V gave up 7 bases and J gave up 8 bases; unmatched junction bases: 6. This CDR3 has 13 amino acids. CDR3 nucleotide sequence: TGTGCCAGTACCCGGGACAGGGGGAGCGGCTACACCTTC. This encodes CASTRDRGSGYTF. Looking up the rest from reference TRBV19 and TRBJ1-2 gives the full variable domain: DGGITQSPKYLFRKEGQNVTLSCEQNLNHDAMYWYRQDPGQGLRLIYYSQIVNDFQKGDIAEGYSVSREKKESFPLTVTSAQKNPTAFYLCASTRDRGSGYTFGSGTRLTVV.

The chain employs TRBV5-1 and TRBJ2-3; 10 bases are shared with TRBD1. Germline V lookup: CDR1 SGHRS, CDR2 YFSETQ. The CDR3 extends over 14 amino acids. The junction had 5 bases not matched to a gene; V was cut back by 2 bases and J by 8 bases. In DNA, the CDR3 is TGCGCCAGCAGCTTTGACAGGGGGCAAGGTACGCAGTATTTT. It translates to CASSFDRGQGTQYF.

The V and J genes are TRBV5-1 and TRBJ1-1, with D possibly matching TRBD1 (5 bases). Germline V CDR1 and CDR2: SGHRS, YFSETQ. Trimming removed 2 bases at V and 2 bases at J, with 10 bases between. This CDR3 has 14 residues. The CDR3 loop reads CASSLRQINTEAFF. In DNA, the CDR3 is TGCGCCAGCAGCTTAAGACAGATAAACACTGAAGCTTTCTTT.

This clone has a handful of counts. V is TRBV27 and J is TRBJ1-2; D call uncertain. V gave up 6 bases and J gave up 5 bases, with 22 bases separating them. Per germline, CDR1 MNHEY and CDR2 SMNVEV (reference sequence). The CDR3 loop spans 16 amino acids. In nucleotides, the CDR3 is TGTGCCAGCAGCCCTAAACCGCGGCCTCGCGATTATGGCTACACCTTC. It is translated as CASSPKPRPRDYGYTF.

The chain's CDR3 is CAILAEGTYEQYF. For the CDR3, the DNA is TGTGCCATCCTAGCCGAAGGCACCTACGAGCAGTACTTC. The V gene is TRBV10-3, the J gene TRBJ2-7, with a tentative D call TRBD2 (5 bases). V was clipped by 8 bases and J by 2 bases, with 13 bases between them. CDR1 is ENHRY, CDR2 SYGVKD, per germline. This CDR3 contains 13 residues.